These 26 T cell receptor beta chains originate from one sample sequenced in a study of PD-1 blockade in classical Hodgkin lymphoma. Profiling relied on immunoSEQ multiplex PCR, and the TCRdb table lists in-frame clones only, not all of them. Found here are 13,000 to 15,000 clones, around 82% of them singletons; the top ten hold less than 25%. All patients relapsed after autologous stem cell transplantation, and brentuximab vedotin exposure varied. Sequenced material: peripheral blood mononuclear cells (PBMCs), taken before the second cycle of nivolumab. The receptor set was obtained from a human donor with classical Hodgkin lymphoma.

The V gene is TRBV29-1, the J gene TRBJ2-7; D gene uncertain. Germline-derived CDR1 and CDR2 are SQVTM and ANQGSEA. This CDR3 has 13 amino acids. V was pared by 4 bases and J by 5 bases, with 15 bases between. The CDR3 sequence: CSVVSPHNDEQYF. CDR3 sequence (DNA): TGCAGCGTTGTTTCCCCCCACAATGACGAGCAGTACTTC.

The genes are TRBV7-9 and TRBJ1-4; D is unresolved. The CDR3 covers 15 residues. Germline V gene data show CDR1 as SEHNR and CDR2 as FQNEAQ (reference sequence). V gave up 5 bases and J gave up 3 bases, with 13 bases separating them. The chain's CDR3 is CASSHPSTSNEKLFF. The DNA of the CDR3 is TGTGCCAGCAGCCACCCAAGCACCTCTAATGAAAAACTGTTTTTT.

The rearrangement uses TRBV7-9 and TRBJ2-5; the match to TRBD1 covers 10 bases. The CDR3 loop spans 17 amino acids. Germline assignment: CDR1 SEHNR and CDR2 FQNEAQ (reference sequence). Trimming removed 4 bases from V and 4 bases from J; junction bases left unmatched: 12. The CDR3 sequence is CASSWGHRDRGGETQYF. For the CDR3, the DNA is TGTGCCAGCAGCTGGGGACACCGGGACAGGGGTGGAGAGACCCAGTACTTC.

The chain uses TRBV7-6 and TRBJ1-1, with D possibly being TRBD1 (5 bases). V was clipped by 5 bases and J by 4 bases, with 14 bases between them. The CDR3 loop spans 14 amino acids. Germline CDR1 and CDR2: SGHVS and FNYEAQ. CDR3 residues: CASSPGTGGTEAFF. CDR3 DNA sequence: TGTGCCAGCAGCCCGGGGACGGGGGGCACTGAAGCTTTCTTT.

The chain uses TRBV2 and TRBJ2-3; D is perhaps TRBD1 (7 bases). The V and J ends lost 6 bases and 1 base respectively, with 11 bases between them. Per the germline V gene, CDR1 is SNHLY and CDR2 is FYNNEI. This CDR3 contains 14 residues. The CDR3 region has the DNA TGTGCCAGCAGGCTCAGGGGGGGCACAGATACGCAGTATTTT. Protein: CASRLRGGTDTQYF. Supplemented by reference TRBV2 and TRBJ2-3, the full variable domain reads EPEVTQTPSHQVTQMGQEVILRCVPISNHLYFYWYRQILGQKVEFLVSFYNNEISEKSEIFDDQFSVERPDGSNFTLKIRSTKLEDSAMYFCASRLRGGTDTQYFGPGTRLTVL.

CDR3 loop: CASRGYNEKLFF. The CDR3 DNA reads as TGTGCCAGCAGGGGCTATAATGAAAAACTGTTTTTT. The rearrangement links TRBV27 to TRBJ1-4; D gene ambiguous. Germline CDR1 reads MNHEY; CDR2 reads SMNVEV (reference sequence). The length of the CDR3 is 12 residues. V was cut by 6 bases and J by 4 bases, with 6 bases left in between.

The genes are TRBV29-1 and TRBJ1-2; 10 bases line up with TRBD1. This CDR3 spans 12 amino acids. CDR1 and CDR2 from the germline V gene are SQVTM and ANQGSEA. J lost 5 bases, V lost 7 bases, and 4 bases had no gene match. As DNA, the CDR3 is TGCAGCGCGAGGACAGGGGGTTATGGCTACACCTTC. Amino acids: CSARTGGYGYTF.

The chain joins TRBV6-6 to TRBJ2-3; D is possibly TRBD1 (6 bases). The CDR3 totals 15 residues. CDR1 MNHNY and CDR2 SVGAGI come from the germline V gene (reference sequence). The V gene lost 5 bases and the J gene lost 1 base, with 13 bases spanning the gap. Here the CDR3 DNA reads TGTGCCAGCAGTCCAGGACAGTACGGCACAGATACGCAGTATTTT. It codes for CASSPGQYGTDTQYF.

This chain links TRBV6-9 with TRBJ2-7; weak D call: TRBD2 (5 bases). Germline V lookup: CDR1 MNHGY, CDR2 SVAAGI. Between the trimmed V and J ends, which lost 3 bases and 4 bases, there was a span of 7 bases. The CDR3 consists of 12 residues. In DNA, the CDR3 is TGTGCCAGCAGTTACAGGAGGTACGAGCAGTACTTC. This codes for CASSYRRYEQYF.

This clone was seen a few times. The chain joins TRBV5-1 to TRBJ2-5; D possibly corresponds to TRBD1 (5 bases). V lost 4 bases and J lost 1, with 14 bases in between. Per germline, CDR1 SGHRS and CDR2 YFSETQ. The CDR3 spans 15 residues. This chain's CDR3 is CASSQATQAQETQYF. The CDR3 coding sequence is TGCGCCAGCAGCCAGGCTACACAGGCCCAAGAGACCCAGTACTTC.

The chain combines TRBV2 with TRBJ2-1; 11 bases map to TRBD1. Germline lookup yields CDR1 SNHLY and CDR2 FYNNEI. This CDR3 is 14 amino acids long. V lost 8 bases, J lost 6 bases, and 6 bases stayed unmatched. The CDR3 sequence: CASSGTGGSNEQFF. The CDR3 DNA reads TGTGCCAGCTCAGGGACAGGGGGGAGCAATGAGCAGTTCTTC. Complete variable domain (other parts from reference TRBV2 and TRBJ2-1): EPEVTQTPSHQVTQMGQEVILRCVPISNHLYFYWYRQILGQKVEFLVSFYNNEISEKSEIFDDQFSVERPDGSNFTLKIRSTKLEDSAMYFCASSGTGGSNEQFFGPGTRLTVL.

The rearrangement joins TRBV19 to TRBJ1-4; D perhaps matches TRBD1 (6 bases). With 3 bases removed from V and 8 bases from J, the gap between germline ends came to 13 bases. The CDR3 length is 14 residues. Per germline, CDR1 LNHDA and CDR2 SQIVND (reference sequence). The CDR3 protein is CASSIWQGNEKLFF. The CDR3, as DNA: TGTGCCAGTAGTATCTGGCAGGGGAACGAAAAACTGTTTTTT.

This clone turned up a few times. This sequence joins TRBV5-1 and TRBJ2-2; TRBD2 agrees at 7 bases. Germline V gene lookup returns CDR1 SGHRS and CDR2 YFSETQ. V lost 1 base and J lost 3; bases outside the gene matches: 6. The CDR3 contains 16 residues. This CDR3 is CASSLIRGRDTGELFF. CDR3 DNA sequence: TGCGCCAGCAGCTTGATCCGGGGGAGGGACACCGGGGAGCTGTTTTTT.

The chain links TRBV19 to TRBJ1-6; D possibly corresponds to TRBD1 (5 bases). Germline-derived CDR1 and CDR2 are LNHDA and SQIVND (reference sequence). This CDR3 is 16 amino acids long. Trimming cost V 6 bases and J 0 bases, with 12 bases left between them. The CDR3 reads CASRPPGSSYNSPLHF. CDR3 coding DNA: TGTGCCAGTAGACCTCCAGGGAGCTCCTATAATTCACCCCTCCACTTT.

The CDR3 DNA follows: TGTGCCAGCAGCCGCGAGCTTCGGGGGGCCGGCTATGGCTACACCTTC. Its protein is CASSRELRGAGYGYTF. The J gene is TRBJ1-2, the V gene TRBV7-9, with a tentative D call TRBD1 (6 bases). The CDR3 totals 16 residues. Trimming pared 5 bases from V and 4 bases from J, leaving 20 bases between. Germline V CDR1 and CDR2: SEHNR, FQNEAQ (reference sequence). Looking up the rest from reference TRBV7-9 and TRBJ1-2 gives the full variable domain: DTGVSQNPRHKITKRGQNVTFRCDPISEHNRLYWYRQTLGQGPEFLTYFQNEAQLEKSRLLSDRFSAERPKGSFSTLEIQRTEQGDSAMYLCASSRELRGAGYGYTFGSGTRLTVV.

The rearrangement uses TRBV9 and TRBJ2-3; 7 bases fit TRBD1. The germline CDR1 and CDR2 sequences are SGDLS and YYNGEE. This CDR3 has 17 residues. Trimming took 0 bases from V and 0 from J; bases not matched to a gene: 7. This CDR3 reads CASSVGTGLPSTDTQYF. The CDR3, as DNA: TGTGCCAGCAGCGTAGGGACAGGACTCCCTAGCACAGATACGCAGTATTTT.

Only one count was recorded for this clone. V is TRBV27 and J is TRBJ2-2; 9 nucleotides agree with TRBD2. CDR1 and CDR2 from the germline V gene are MNHEY and SMNVEV (reference sequence). This CDR3 spans 17 amino acids. V trimming: 6 bases; J trimming: 4 bases; junction bases outside the gene matches: 12. The CDR3 sequence: CASRKRRRGGSTGELFF. The CDR3 bases are TGTGCCAGCAGGAAGCGAAGGCGGGGGGGCAGCACCGGGGAGCTGTTTTTT.

This rearrangement joins TRBV29-1 to TRBJ2-7; D remains unclear. The CDR3 is made up of 13 amino acids. The germline CDR1 and CDR2 sequences are SQVTM and ANQGSEA. V was clipped by 3 bases and J by 0 bases, with 9 bases between them. CDR3 residues: CSVDAGNSYEQYF. In DNA, the CDR3 is TGCAGCGTTGATGCAGGAAACTCCTACGAGCAGTACTTC.

The chain uses TRBV6-5 and TRBJ1-4; TRBD1 is a possible D gene (6 bases). Trimming shortened V by 5 bases and J by 7 bases, and 11 bases separated the two germline ends. This CDR3 has 13 amino acids. Germline CDR1 and CDR2: MNHEY and SVGAGI. CDR3 loop: CASSIRRGEKLFF. The CDR3 DNA reads as TGTGCCAGCAGTATTCGCAGGGGTGAAAAACTGTTTTTT.

V is TRBV4-2 and J is TRBJ2-3, with 8 bases fitting TRBD2. Germline assignment: CDR1 LGHNA and CDR2 YNFKEQ. V shed 4 bases, J shed 0 bases, and the junction held 9 bases outside the gene matches. This CDR3 spans 17 amino acids. The CDR3 DNA follows: TGTGCCAGCAGCCGACTAAATAGCGGGACGAGCACAGATACGCAGTATTTT. This translates into CASSRLNSGTSTDTQYF.

The rearrangement joins TRBV9 to TRBJ1-5; possibly TRBD1 for D (5 bases). Germline assignment: CDR1 SGDLS and CDR2 YYNGEE. The germline V and J ends were trimmed by 3 bases and 6 bases, with 13 bases remaining between them. The CDR3 contains 14 residues. In DNA form, the CDR3 reads TGTGCCAGCAGCGCCGGGACTAACGCTCAGCCCCAGCATTTT. Its translation: CASSAGTNAQPQHF. The entire variable domain, with the rest obtained from reference TRBV9 and TRBJ1-5, is as follows: DSGVTQTPKHLITATGQRVTLRCSPRSGDLSVYWYQQSLDQGLQFLIQYYNGEERAKGNILERFSAQQFPDLHSELNLSSLELGDSALYFCASSAGTNAQPQHFGDGTRLSIL.

The gene calls are TRBV5-1 and TRBJ2-3; D tentatively reads TRBD1 or TRBD2 (5 bases each). The CDR3 runs to 15 residues. Between the trimmed V and J ends, which lost 1 base and 0 bases, there was a span of 9 bases. Germline V CDR1 and CDR2: SGHRS, YFSETQ. CDR3 sequence (DNA): TGCGCCAGCAGCTTGTGGGGGATTAGCACAGATACGCAGTATTTT. Encoded protein: CASSLWGISTDTQYF.

The chain is built from TRBV6-5 and TRBJ1-5; no reliable D call. The CDR3 consists of 13 residues. Germline assignment: CDR1 MNHEY and CDR2 SVGAGI. V was pared by 0 bases and J by 10 bases, with 10 bases between. CDR3 nucleotides: TGTGCCAGCAGTTACTCCAGAAATCGACCCCAGCATTTT. Its protein is CASSYSRNRPQHF.

This chain links TRBV7-9 with TRBJ1-1; D perhaps matches TRBD1 (5 bases). V was cut by 8 bases and J by 5 bases, with 18 bases left in between. From germline, CDR1 is SEHNR and CDR2 FQNEAQ (reference sequence). The CDR3 is 14 residues long. CDR3 region: CASGEGIVKTEAFF. The CDR3 coding sequence is TGTGCCAGCGGGGAGGGGATCGTAAAGACTGAAGCTTTCTTT.

This chain connects TRBV7-8 to TRBJ1-4, with D unclear. The germline V and J ends were trimmed by 1 base and 1 base, with 25 bases remaining between them. This CDR3 is built from 21 residues. Per germline, CDR1 SGHVS and CDR2 FQNEAQ. CDR3 DNA sequence: TGTGCCAGCAGCTTAGATTTCGGTGGCAGCTACCCGAGGGTAACTAATGAAAAACTGTTTTTT. This codes for CASSLDFGGSYPRVTNEKLFF.

V is TRBV9 and J is TRBJ2-5; the D is unclear. Germline V gene data show CDR1 as SGDLS and CDR2 as YYNGEE. V dropped 4 bases and J dropped 2 bases, with 9 bases sitting between them. The CDR3 loop spans 13 amino acids. The CDR3 DNA sequence: TGTGCCAGCAGCCCCCAAGGGCAAGAGACCCAGTACTTC. Translated, it gives CASSPQGQETQYF.